These T cell receptor beta chains were read from a single sample in a study of T cell changes during pregnancy in multiple sclerosis. Measured with immunoSEQ multiplex PCR; TCRdb has only the in-frame clones, and not every one. The data contain 100,000 or so clones, 90% of them singletons. The sequencing here drew on peripheral blood, taken in the second trimester of pregnancy. These receptors were taken from a female donor in good health, enrolled as a control in a pregnancy study. Both conserved end residues are trimmed from each CDR3. Part of the rows lack a size; the others show once, few, many or a class for expanded clones.

size: .; V: TRBV6-4; J: TRBJ2-7; CDR3: ASRPTRDRAGFAYEQY
size: .; V: TRBV6-1; J: TRBJ2-7; CDR3: ASRKGSGPSREQY
size: once; V: TRBV27; J: TRBJ2-2; CDR3: ASSPTYSLAGELF
size: .; V: TRBV7-2; J: TRBJ2-7; CDR3: ASSLSPSYEQY
size: .; V: TRBV28; J: TRBJ1-3; CDR3: ASSVFGRASGNTIY
size: .; V: TRBV14; J: TRBJ2-7; CDR3: ASSPGGQTWPEQY
size: .; V: TRBV19; J: TRBJ1-6; CDR3: ASSAGFLYSPLH
size: .; V: TRBV5-1; J: TRBJ2-3; CDR3: ASGELGGTDTQY
size: .; V: TRBV25-1; J: TRBJ2-1; CDR3: ASSEWGTSGTGEQF
size: .; V: TRBV6-1; J: TRBJ1-4; CDR3: ASSGDRVLNEKLF
size: .; V: TRBV6-7; J: TRBJ2-1; CDR3: ASFPGGMGQF
size: .; V: TRBV27; J: TRBJ1-5; CDR3: ASSLDRLSNQPQH
size: .; V: TRBV5-1; J: TRBJ1-6; CDR3: ASSLASDSPLH
size: .; V: TRBV25-1; J: TRBJ2-7; CDR3: ASSRGEAPSYEQY
size: .; V: TRBV6-5; J: TRBJ2-6; CDR3: ASGSRGANVLT
size: .; V: TRBV27; J: TRBJ1-1; CDR3: ASSTFGNTEAF
size: .; V: TRBV27; J: TRBJ2-7; CDR3: ASRGTGRAGAGQY
size: .; V: TRBV4-3; J: TRBJ2-1; CDR3: ASSQDRGGAYNEQF
size: .; V: TRBV6-4; J: TRBJ2-5; CDR3: ASGDWRGVPTEETQY
size: once; V: TRBV5-8; J: TRBJ1-6; CDR3: ASSLGGGLPSSYNSPLH
size: .; V: TRBV10-3; J: TRBJ2-3; CDR3: AISVGLAGAGTDTQY
size: .; V: TRBV5-1; J: TRBJ1-1; CDR3: ASSLPQGAATEAF
size: .; V: TRBV30; J: TRBJ2-7; CDR3: AWSNSSPQQY
size: once; V: TRBV20-1; J: TRBJ1-4; CDR3: SARDPAGLF
size: .; V: TRBV28; J: TRBJ2-7; CDR3: ASSRKTGYVEYEQY
size: .; V: TRBV16; J: TRBJ1-1; CDR3: ASSQSFGIGAEAF
size: .; V: TRBV4-1; J: TRBJ1-2; CDR3: ASSPEGLAANYGYT
size: .; V: TRBV5-6; J: TRBJ1-5; CDR3: ASSWGGIFGNQPQH
size: .; V: TRBV11-2; J: TRBJ1-3; CDR3: ASSLGGGGVNTIY
size: .; V: TRBV6-5; J: TRBJ1-2; CDR3: ASSRRQGAGGYT
size: .; V: TRBV5-1; J: TRBJ2-3; CDR3: ASKAGGPDTQY
size: .; V: TRBV28; J: TRBJ1-5; CDR3: ASSLSLPNQPQH
size: .; V: TRBV27; J: TRBJ2-1; CDR3: ASGGLAWGEQF
size: .; V: TRBV4-1; J: TRBJ2-5; CDR3: ASSQDSGGQETQY
size: once; V: TRBV6-5; J: TRBJ1-6; CDR3: ASSPSVSYNSPLH
size: .; V: TRBV4-2; J: TRBJ2-7; CDR3: ASSQERQTYEQY
size: few; V: TRBV6-5; J: TRBJ1-5; CDR3: ASRSDRGGNQPQH
size: .; V: TRBV5-1; J: TRBJ1-6; CDR3: ASSPRRVNSPLH
size: .; V: TRBV14; J: TRBJ1-1; CDR3: ASSLPGMNTEAF
size: .; V: TRBV19; J: TRBJ2-3; CDR3: ASSIGGPASGTDTQY
size: .; V: TRBV7-9; J: TRBJ1-4; CDR3: ASSLGRAEKLF
size: .; V: TRBV7-2; J: TRBJ2-1; CDR3: ASSLALLNEQF
size: .; V: TRBV6-4; J: TRBJ2-1; CDR3: ASSDSPTSYNEQF
size: .; V: TRBV19; J: TRBJ1-6; CDR3: ASSIGGGGVTSPLH
size: .; V: TRBV4-2; J: TRBJ2-1; CDR3: ASSPITPGLAGGPIREQF
size: .; V: TRBV11-2; J: TRBJ2-7; CDR3: ASSLGQVLTYEQY
size: .; V: TRBV28; J: TRBJ1-6; CDR3: ASSISGGSPLH
size: .; V: TRBV5-8; J: TRBJ2-1; CDR3: ASSLTSGRNEQF
size: .; V: TRBV30; J: TRBJ1-4; CDR3: ACRDSPNEKLF
size: .; V: TRBV30; J: TRBJ2-5; CDR3: AWSEGDSRGETQY
size: .; V: TRBV27; J: TRBJ2-3; CDR3: ASSSKAGGVSTDTQY
size: .; V: TRBV4-3; J: TRBJ2-1; CDR3: ASSQGEGTGGNEQF
size: .; V: TRBV7-2; J: TRBJ1-1; CDR3: ASSLEAGRTEAF
size: .; V: TRBV28; J: TRBJ2-7; CDR3: ASSPLYEQY
size: .; V: TRBV2; J: TRBJ2-1; CDR3: ASSTGSSYNEQF
size: .; V: TRBV7-9; J: TRBJ1-2; CDR3: ASTPRTMPSYGYT
size: .; V: TRBV27; J: TRBJ1-1; CDR3: ASSPGTLERAEAF
size: .; V: TRBV9; J: TRBJ2-3; CDR3: ASSVDPGRRFSGGSLGTQY
size: once; V: TRBV30; J: TRBJ2-3; CDR3: ACRTSGATDTQY
size: .; V: TRBV6-1; J: TRBJ2-7; CDR3: ASLAYEQY